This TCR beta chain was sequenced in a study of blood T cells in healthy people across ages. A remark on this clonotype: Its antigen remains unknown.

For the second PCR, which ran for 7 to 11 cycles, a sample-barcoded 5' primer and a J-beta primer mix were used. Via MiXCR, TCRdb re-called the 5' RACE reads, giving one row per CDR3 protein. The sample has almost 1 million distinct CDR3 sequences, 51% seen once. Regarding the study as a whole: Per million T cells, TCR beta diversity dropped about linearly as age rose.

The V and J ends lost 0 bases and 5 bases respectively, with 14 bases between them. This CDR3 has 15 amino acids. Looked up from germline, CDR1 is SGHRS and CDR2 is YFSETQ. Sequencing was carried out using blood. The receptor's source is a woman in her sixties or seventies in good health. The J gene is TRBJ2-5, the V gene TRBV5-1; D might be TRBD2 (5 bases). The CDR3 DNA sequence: TGCGCCAGCAGCTTGGGTGTCGGGATAAGGGAGACCCAGTACTTC. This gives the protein CASSLGVGIRETQYF.